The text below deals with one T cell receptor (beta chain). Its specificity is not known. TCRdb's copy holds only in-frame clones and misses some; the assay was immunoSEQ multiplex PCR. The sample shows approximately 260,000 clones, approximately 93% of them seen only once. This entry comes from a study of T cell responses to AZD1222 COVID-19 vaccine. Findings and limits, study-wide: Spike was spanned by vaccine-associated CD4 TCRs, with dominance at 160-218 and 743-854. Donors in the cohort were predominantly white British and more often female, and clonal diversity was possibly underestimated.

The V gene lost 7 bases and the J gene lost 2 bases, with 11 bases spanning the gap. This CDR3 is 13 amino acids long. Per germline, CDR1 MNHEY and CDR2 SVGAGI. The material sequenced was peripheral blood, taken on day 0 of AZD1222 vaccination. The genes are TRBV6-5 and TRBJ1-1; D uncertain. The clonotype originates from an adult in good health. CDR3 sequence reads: CASTNGINTEAFF. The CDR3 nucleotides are TGTGCCAGCACCAACGGAATAAACACTGAAGCTTTCTTT.